Below are 5 T cell receptor beta chains sequenced from a single sample in a study of response to subunit inactivated influenza vaccine listed by TCRdb under 2018. Library preparation employed RT-PCR. Sequencing relied on an Illumina HiSeq 2500. TCRdb redid the processing of the public reads, applying fastp at Q25 and MiXCR, and retained in-frame beta chains. Entries that share a CDR3 protein sequence are merged under the most common genes and DNA. This sample has under 800,000 distinct CDR3 sequences in its table, and approximately 13% of those were observed once. The leading ten clones occupy approximately 6.5% of the sample. Sequencing was performed on PBMCs from blood, taken roughly 2 weeks before vaccination. These TCRs come from a man in his fifties or sixties who received an inactivated influenza vaccine. Donor details come from another sample of the same person, matched by shared clones.

V usage is TRBV15 and J usage is TRBJ1-4, with D hard to call. V dropped 0 bases and J dropped 6 bases, with 14 bases sitting between them. Germline V gives CDR1 LNHNV, CDR2 YYDKDF (reference sequence). This CDR3 is built from 16 residues. CDR3 in DNA: TGTGCCACCAGCAGAGATCACGGGGTCTTGGATGAAAAACTGTTTTTT. Its protein is CATSRDHGVLDEKLFF.

This clonotype was found many times. V and J are TRBV15 and TRBJ2-7; 7 nucleotides agree with TRBD1. This CDR3 is 15 amino acids long. Germline CDR1 and CDR2: LNHNV and YYDKDF (reference sequence). V was pared by 0 bases and J by 5 bases, with 7 bases of the junction left unmatched. CDR3 coding DNA: TGTGCCACCAGCAGAGACCCGACAGGGAATAACGAGCAGTACTTC. It is translated as CATSRDPTGNNEQYF.

The chain links TRBV29-1 to TRBJ2-7, with D possibly matching TRBD2 (6 bases). The CDR3 covers 13 residues. V was shortened by 4 bases and J by 4 bases, with 14 bases between the two germline ends. Per germline, CDR1 SQVTM and CDR2 ANQGSEA. In DNA, the CDR3 is TGCAGCGTTGTAGGGACTCCTCGGTACGAGCAGTACTTC. It is translated as CSVVGTPRYEQYF.

This clonotype was seen once. This chain connects TRBV12-3 or TRBV12-4 to TRBJ2-3; D is possibly TRBD2 (5 bases). V was trimmed by 7 bases and J by 6 bases, leaving 23 bases between them. This CDR3 has 16 amino acids. CDR3 sequence: CASTDSGEGPVDTQYF. CDR3 bases: TGTGCCAGCACCGACTCCGGGGAAGGCCCCGTGGATACGCAGTATTTT.

This clonotype was counted between two and nine times. The chain is built from TRBV19 and TRBJ1-5, with 11 bases aligning to TRBD1. Germline CDR1 reads LNHDA; CDR2 reads SQIVND (reference sequence). V was pared by 5 bases and J by 9 bases, with 6 bases of the junction left unmatched. This CDR3 has 14 residues. Written as DNA, the CDR3 is TGTGCCAGTAGTGCCAGGACAGGGGGCGCGCCCCAGCATTTT. Its translation is CASSARTGGAPQHF.